Here is one T cell receptor (beta chain) with its context. From germline, CDR1 is SEHNR and CDR2 FQNEAQ (reference sequence). This CDR3 has 16 residues. With 5 bases clipped from V and 2 bases from J, the junction kept 10 bases outside the gene matches. These data come from a study of blood T cell repertoires in COVID-19. Participants' reported clinical history set cohort assignment. In the study's own analysis: Reference gene primer amplification gave estimated nucleated cell counts. Some clones are missing from TCRdb's copy, which holds only in-frame ones; the method was immunoSEQ multiplex PCR. D and trimming were read from the DNA, whereas the V and J calls and clone size are those reported in that table. The data contain fewer than 500,000 clones, approximately 87% of them singletons.

The chain combines TRBV7-9 with TRBJ1-1; 8 bases fit TRBD1. The receptor's source is a woman aged 25-40 years with acute COVID-19. Sequenced input: PBMCs or T cells enriched from blood (not recorded which). CDR3 in DNA: TGTGCCAGCAGCCAGCAGACAGGGGTACTCAACACTGAAGCTTTCTTT. Residues: CASSQQTGVLNTEAFF.